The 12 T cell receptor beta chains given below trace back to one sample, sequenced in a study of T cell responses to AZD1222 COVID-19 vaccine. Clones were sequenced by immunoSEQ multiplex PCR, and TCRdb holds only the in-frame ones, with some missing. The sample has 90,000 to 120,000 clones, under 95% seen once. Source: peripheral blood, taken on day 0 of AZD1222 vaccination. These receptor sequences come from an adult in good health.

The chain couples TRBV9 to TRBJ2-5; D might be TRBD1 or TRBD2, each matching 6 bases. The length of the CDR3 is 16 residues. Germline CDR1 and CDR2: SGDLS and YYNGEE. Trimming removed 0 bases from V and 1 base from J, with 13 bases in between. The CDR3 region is CASSVGGWGAQETQYF. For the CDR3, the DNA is TGTGCCAGCAGCGTAGGTGGGTGGGGGGCCCAAGAGACCCAGTACTTC.

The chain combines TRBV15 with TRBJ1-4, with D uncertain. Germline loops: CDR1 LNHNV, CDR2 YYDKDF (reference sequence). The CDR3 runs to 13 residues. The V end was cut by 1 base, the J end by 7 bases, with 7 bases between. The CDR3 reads CATSRGNPEKLFF. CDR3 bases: TGTGCCACCAGCAGAGGAAACCCTGAAAAACTGTTTTTT.

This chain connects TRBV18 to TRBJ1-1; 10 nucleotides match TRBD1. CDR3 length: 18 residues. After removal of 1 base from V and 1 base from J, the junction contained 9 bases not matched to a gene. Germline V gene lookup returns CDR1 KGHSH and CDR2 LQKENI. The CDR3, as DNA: TGTGCCAGCTCACCACGCGCGGACAGGGGGTGGGAGAACACTGAAGCTTTCTTT. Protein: CASSPRADRGWENTEAFF.

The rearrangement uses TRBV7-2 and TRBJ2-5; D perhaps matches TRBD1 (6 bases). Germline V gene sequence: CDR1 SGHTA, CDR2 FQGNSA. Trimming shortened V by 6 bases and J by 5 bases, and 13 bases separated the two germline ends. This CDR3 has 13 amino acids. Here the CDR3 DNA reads TGTGCCAGCAGAATCAGGGGAATGGAGACCCAGTACTTC. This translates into CASRIRGMETQYF.

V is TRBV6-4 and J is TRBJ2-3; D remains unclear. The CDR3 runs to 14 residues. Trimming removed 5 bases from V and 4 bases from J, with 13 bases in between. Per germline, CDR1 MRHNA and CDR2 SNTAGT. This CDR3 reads CASSPSGPADTQYF. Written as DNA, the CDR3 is TGTGCCAGCAGTCCCTCCGGGCCCGCAGATACGCAGTATTTT.

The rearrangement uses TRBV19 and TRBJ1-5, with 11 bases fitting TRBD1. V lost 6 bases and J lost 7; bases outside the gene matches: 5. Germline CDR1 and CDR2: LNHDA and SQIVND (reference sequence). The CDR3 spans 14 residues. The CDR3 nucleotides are TGTGCCAGTAGCATGGGGACAGGGGGACAGCCCCAGCATTTT. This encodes CASSMGTGGQPQHF.

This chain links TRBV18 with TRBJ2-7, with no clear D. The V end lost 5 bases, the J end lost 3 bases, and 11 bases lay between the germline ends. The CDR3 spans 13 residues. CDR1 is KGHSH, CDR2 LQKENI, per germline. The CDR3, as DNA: TGTGCCAGCTCATCCCGTCAGATCTACGAGCAGTACTTC. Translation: CASSSRQIYEQYF.

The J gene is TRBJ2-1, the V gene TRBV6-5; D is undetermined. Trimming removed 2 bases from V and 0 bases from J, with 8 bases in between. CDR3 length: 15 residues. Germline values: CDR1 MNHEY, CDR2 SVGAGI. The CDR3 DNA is TGTGCCAGCAGTTACGGAAGGGCCTCCTACAATGAGCAGTTCTTC. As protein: CASSYGRASYNEQFF.

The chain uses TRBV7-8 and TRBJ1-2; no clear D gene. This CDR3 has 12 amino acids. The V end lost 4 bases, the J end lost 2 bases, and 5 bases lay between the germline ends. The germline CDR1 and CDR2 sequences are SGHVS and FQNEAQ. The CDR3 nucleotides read TGTGCCAGCAGCTCAGAGAACTATGGCTACACCTTC. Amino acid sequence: CASSSENYGYTF.

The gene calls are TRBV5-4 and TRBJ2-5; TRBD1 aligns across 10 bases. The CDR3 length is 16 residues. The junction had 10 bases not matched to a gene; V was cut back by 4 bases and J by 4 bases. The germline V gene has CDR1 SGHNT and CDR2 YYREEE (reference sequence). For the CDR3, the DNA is TGTGCCAGCAGCGATAAGGGACAGGGGAAGGGAGAGACCCAGTACTTC. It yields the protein CASSDKGQGKGETQYF.

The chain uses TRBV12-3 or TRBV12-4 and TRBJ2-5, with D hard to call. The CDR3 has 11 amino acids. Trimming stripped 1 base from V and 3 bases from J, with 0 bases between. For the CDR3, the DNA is TGTGCCAGCAGTTTAGAAGAGACCCAGTACTTC. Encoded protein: CASSLEETQYF.

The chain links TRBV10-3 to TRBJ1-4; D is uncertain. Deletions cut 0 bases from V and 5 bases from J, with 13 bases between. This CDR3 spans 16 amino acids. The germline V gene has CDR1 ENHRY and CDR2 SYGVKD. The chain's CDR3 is CAISESRGLGNEKLFF. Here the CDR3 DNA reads TGTGCCATCAGTGAGTCGAGAGGTCTCGGCAATGAAAAACTGTTTTTT.